This record looks at one T cell receptor beta chain sequence and its context. These data are taken from a study of blood T cell repertoires in COVID-19. On the study more broadly: The origin of the acute and convalescent COVID-19 samples was the United States, Italy and Spain. The cDNA or gDNA used as material had been derived from T cells, B-cell-depleted T cells, or PBMCs.

The protocol was immunoSEQ multiplex PCR, while the TCRdb copy is restricted to in-frame clones and leaves out a portion. The table records 65,000 to 100,000 clones, about 86% of them present only once. The length of the CDR3 is 15 residues. Germline loops: CDR1 SGHTA, CDR2 FQGNSA. V lost 7 bases, J lost 3 bases, and 18 bases lay in between. The V call is TRBV7-2, the J call TRBJ1-2; D unclear. This TCR derives from a woman aged 80 or older with acute or convalescent COVID-19. Sequencing input: peripheral blood. This chain's CDR3 is CASTLAPGSDYGYTF. CDR3 bases: TGTGCCAGCACTCTAGCGCCAGGTTCGGACTATGGCTACACCTTC.